Detailed here is one T cell receptor (beta chain). The authors ran a second PCR of about 6 to 12 cycles using a sample-barcoded 5' primer and a J-beta primer mix. TCRdb re-analysed the 5' RACE reads in MiXCR, keeping a single row per CDR3 protein. Of over 750,000 distinct CDR3 sequences in the sample, roughly 25% were seen once. The source of the sample is a study of blood T cells in healthy people across ages. The CDR3 has 14 amino acids. The V gene end was trimmed by 4 bases and the J gene end by 4 bases; junction bases not matched to a gene: 3. Germline values: CDR1 SEHNR, CDR2 FQNEAQ (reference sequence). A further study also used this sample, focusing on T cells of mothers and their children. From that second work: TCR recombination output is shaped by thymic selection similarly in related and unrelated pairs.

The TCR was taken from a boy under 18 in good health. The specimen sequenced was blood. This chain uses TRBV7-9 with TRBJ1-4; 7 bases fit TRBD1. CDR3 nucleotide sequence: TGTGCCAGCAGCTGGGGGACAGATAATGAAAAACTGTTTTTT. It translates to CASSWGTDNEKLFF.